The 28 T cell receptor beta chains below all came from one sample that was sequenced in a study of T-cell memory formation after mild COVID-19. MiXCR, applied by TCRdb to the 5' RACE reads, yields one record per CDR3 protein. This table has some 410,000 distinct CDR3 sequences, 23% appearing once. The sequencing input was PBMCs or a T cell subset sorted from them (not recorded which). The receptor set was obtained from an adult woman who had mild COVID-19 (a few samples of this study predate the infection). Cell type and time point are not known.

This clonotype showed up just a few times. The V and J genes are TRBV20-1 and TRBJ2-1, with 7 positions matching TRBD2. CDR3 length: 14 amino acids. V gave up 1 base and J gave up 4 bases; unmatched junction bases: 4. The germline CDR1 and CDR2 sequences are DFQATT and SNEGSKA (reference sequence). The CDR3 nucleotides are TGCAGTGCTAGAGCGCGGGAGTCATACAATGAGCAGTTCTTC. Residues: CSARARESYNEQFF.

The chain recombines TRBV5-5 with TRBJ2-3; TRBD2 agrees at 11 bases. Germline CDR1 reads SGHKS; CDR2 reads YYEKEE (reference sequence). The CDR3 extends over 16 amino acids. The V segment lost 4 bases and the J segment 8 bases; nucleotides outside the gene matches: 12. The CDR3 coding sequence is TGTGCCAGCAGCCAGGGGGGACTAGCGGCAGGGGCTACGCAGTATTTT. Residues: CASSQGGLAAGATQYF.

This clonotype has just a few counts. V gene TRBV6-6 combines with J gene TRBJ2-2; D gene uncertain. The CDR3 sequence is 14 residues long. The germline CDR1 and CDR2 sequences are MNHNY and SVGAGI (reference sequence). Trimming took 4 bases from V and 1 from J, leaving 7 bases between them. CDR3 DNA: TGTGCCAGCAGTTCAGCGCAGAACACCGGGGAGCTGTTTTTT. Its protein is CASSSAQNTGELFF.

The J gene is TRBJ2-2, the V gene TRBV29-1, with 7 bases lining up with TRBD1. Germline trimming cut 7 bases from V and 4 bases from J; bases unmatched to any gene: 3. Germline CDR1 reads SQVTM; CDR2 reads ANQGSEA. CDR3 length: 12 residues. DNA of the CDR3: TGCAGCGCCGACAGGGTCACCGGGGAGCTGTTTTTT. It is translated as CSADRVTGELFF.

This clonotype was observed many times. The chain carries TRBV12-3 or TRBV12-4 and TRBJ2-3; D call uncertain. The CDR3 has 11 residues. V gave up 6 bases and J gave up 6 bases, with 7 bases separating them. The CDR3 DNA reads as TGTGCCAGCAGCTTATGGGATACGCAGTATTTT. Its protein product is CASSLWDTQYF.

The CDR3 reads CSVVAGMYQETQYF. CDR3 sequence (DNA): TGCAGCGTTGTGGCAGGGATGTACCAAGAGACCCAGTACTTC. The chain recombines TRBV29-1 with TRBJ2-5; possible D gene TRBD1, 5 bases. V was cut by 4 bases and J by 0 bases, with 12 bases left in between. The germline V gene has CDR1 SQVTM and CDR2 ANQGSEA. The CDR3 is 14 residues long.

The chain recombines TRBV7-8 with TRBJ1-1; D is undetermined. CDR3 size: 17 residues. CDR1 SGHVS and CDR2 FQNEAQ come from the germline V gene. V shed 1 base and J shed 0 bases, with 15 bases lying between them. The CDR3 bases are TGTGCCAGCAGCTTAGGTCCGGGGTTTGAAGTGAACACTGAAGCTTTCTTT. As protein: CASSLGPGFEVNTEAFF.

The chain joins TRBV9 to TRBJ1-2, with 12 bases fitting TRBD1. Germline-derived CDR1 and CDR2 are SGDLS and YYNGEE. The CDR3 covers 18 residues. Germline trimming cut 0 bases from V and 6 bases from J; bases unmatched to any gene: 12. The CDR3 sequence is CASSVATIPGTGGHGYTF. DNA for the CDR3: TGTGCCAGCAGCGTAGCCACAATCCCCGGGACAGGGGGCCATGGCTACACCTTC. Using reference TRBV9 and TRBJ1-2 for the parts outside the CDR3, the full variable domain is DSGVTQTPKHLITATGQRVTLRCSPRSGDLSVYWYQQSLDQGLQFLIQYYNGEERAKGNILERFSAQQFPDLHSELNLSSLELGDSALYFCASSVATIPGTGGHGYTFGSGTRLTVV.

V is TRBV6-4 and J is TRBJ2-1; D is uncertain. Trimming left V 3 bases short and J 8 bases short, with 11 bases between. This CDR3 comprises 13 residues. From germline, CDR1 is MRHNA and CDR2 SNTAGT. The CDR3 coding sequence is TGTGCCAGCAGTGAAGAGGAGTTCTATGAGCAGTTCTTC. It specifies CASSEEEFYEQFF.

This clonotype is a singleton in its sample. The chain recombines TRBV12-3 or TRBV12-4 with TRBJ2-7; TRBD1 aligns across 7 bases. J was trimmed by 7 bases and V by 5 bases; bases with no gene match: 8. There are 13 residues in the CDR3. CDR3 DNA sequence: TGTGCCAGCAGTCTTGAGGGGGCGCATGAGCAGTACTTC. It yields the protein CASSLEGAHEQYF.

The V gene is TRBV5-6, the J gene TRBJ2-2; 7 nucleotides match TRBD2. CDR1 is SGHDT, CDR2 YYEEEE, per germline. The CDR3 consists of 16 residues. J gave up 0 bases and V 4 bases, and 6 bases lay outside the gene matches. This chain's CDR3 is CASSERDLSNTGELFF. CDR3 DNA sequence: TGTGCCAGCAGCGAGCGGGACCTCTCGAACACCGGGGAGCTGTTTTTT.

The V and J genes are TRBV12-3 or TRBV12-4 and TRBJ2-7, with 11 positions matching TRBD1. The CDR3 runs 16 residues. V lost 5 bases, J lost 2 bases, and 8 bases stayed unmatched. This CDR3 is CASSPGQGEFPYEQYF. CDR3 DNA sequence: TGTGCCAGCAGTCCGGGACAGGGGGAGTTTCCCTACGAGCAGTACTTC.

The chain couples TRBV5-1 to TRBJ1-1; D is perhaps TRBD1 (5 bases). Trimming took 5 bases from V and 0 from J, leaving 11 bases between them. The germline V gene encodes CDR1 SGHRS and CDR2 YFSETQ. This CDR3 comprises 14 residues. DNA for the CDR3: TGCGCCAGCAGGACGGGGACTATGAACACTGAAGCTTTCTTT. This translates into CASRTGTMNTEAFF. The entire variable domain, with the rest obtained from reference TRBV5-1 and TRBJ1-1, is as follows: KAGVTQTPRYLIKTRGQQVTLSCSPISGHRSVSWYQQTPGQGLQFLFEYFSETQRNKGNFPGRFSGRQFSNSRSEMNVSTLELGDSALYLCASRTGTMNTEAFFGQGTRLTVV.

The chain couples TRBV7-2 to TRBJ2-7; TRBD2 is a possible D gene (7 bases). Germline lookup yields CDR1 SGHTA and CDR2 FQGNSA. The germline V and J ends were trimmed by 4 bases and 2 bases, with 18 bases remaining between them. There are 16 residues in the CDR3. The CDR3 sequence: CASSSGGGTSAYEQYF. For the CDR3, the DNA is TGTGCCAGCAGCTCGGGGGGCGGGACATCCGCCTACGAGCAGTACTTC.

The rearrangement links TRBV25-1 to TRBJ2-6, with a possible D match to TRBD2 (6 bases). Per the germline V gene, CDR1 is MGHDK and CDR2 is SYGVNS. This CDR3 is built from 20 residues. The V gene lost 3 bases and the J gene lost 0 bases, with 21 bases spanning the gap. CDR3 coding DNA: TGTGCCAGCAGTGATATGGGGGGACTGCCGAATGACTCTGGGGCCAACGTCCTGACTTTC. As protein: CASSDMGGLPNDSGANVLTF.

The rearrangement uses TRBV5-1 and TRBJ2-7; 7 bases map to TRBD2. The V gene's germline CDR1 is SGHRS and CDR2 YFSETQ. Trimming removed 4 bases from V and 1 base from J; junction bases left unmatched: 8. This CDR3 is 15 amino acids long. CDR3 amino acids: CASSGRDYGSYEQYF. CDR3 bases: TGCGCCAGCAGCGGACGGGACTACGGATCCTACGAGCAGTACTTC.

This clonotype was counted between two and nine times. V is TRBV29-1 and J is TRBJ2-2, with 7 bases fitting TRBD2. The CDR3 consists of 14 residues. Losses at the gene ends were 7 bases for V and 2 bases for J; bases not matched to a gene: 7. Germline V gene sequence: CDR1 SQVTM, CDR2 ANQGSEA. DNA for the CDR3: TGCAGCGCCTTGGAGCGGGGTAACACCGGGGAGCTGTTTTTT. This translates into CSALERGNTGELFF.

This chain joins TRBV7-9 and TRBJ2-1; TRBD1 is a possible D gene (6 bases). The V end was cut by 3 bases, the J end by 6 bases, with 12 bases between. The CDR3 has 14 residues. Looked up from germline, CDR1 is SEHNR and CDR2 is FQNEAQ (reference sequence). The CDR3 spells CASSFWTAFNEQFF. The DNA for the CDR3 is TGTGCCAGCAGCTTCTGGACAGCGTTCAATGAGCAGTTCTTC.

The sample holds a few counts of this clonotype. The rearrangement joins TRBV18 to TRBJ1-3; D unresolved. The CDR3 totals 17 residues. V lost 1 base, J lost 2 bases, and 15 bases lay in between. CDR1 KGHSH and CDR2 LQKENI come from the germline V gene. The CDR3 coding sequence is TGTGCCAGCTCACCACGGATGGGAGGTATAGCTGGAAACACCATATATTTT. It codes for CASSPRMGGIAGNTIYF.

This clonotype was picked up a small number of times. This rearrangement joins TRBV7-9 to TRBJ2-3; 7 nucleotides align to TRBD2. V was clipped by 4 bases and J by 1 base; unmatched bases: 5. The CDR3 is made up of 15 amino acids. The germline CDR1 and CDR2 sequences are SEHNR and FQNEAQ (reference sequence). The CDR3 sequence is CASSSRRGGTDTQYF. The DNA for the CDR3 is TGTGCCAGCAGCTCCCGACGGGGGGGCACAGATACGCAGTATTTT.

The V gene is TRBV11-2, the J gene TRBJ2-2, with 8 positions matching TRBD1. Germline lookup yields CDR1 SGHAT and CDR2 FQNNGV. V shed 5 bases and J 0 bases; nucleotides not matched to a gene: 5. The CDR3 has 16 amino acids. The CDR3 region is CASSRQGFANTGELFF. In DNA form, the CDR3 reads TGTGCCAGCAGCCGACAGGGGTTCGCGAACACCGGGGAGCTGTTTTTT.

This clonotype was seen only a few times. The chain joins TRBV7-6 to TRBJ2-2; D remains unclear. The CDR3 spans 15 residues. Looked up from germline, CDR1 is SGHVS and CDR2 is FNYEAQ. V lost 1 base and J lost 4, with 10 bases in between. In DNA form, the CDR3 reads TGTGCCAGCAGCTTAGAATTTAGAACCACCGGGGAGCTGTTTTTT. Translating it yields CASSLEFRTTGELFF.

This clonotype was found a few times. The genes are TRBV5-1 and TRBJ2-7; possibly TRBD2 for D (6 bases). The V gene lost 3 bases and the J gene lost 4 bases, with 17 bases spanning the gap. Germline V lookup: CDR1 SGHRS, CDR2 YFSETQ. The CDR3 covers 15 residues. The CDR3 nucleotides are TGCGCCAGCAGCTACGGTTGGGAGGCCAGATACGAGCAGTACTTC. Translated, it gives CASSYGWEARYEQYF. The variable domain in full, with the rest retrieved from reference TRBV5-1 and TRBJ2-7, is KAGVTQTPRYLIKTRGQQVTLSCSPISGHRSVSWYQQTPGQGLQFLFEYFSETQRNKGNFPGRFSGRQFSNSRSEMNVSTLELGDSALYLCASSYGWEARYEQYFGPGTRLTVT.

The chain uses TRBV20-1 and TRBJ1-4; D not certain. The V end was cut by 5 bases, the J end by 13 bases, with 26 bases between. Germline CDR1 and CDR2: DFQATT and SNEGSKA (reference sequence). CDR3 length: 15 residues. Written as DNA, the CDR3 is TGCAGTGCTCGTTCTACAGAACCATCCCCCCCTAGACTGTTTTTT. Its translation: CSARSTEPSPPRLFF.

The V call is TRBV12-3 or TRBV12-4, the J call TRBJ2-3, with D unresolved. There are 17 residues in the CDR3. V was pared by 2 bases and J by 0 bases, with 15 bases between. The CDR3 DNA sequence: TGTGCCAGCAGTTTAAGGGTTATCCCCGCTAGCACAGATACGCAGTATTTT. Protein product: CASSLRVIPASTDTQYF.

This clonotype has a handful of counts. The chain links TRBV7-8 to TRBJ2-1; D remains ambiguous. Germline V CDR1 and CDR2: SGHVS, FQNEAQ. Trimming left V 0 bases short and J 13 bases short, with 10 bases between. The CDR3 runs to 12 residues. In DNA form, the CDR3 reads TGTGCCAGCAGCTTAGCGCGAGGAATACAGTTCTTC. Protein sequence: CASSLARGIQFF. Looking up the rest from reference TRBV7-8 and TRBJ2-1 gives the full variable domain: GAGVSQSPRYKVAKRGQDVALRCDPISGHVSLFWYQQALGQGPEFLTYFQNEAQLDKSGLPSDRFFAERPEGSVSTLKIQRTQQEDSAVYLCASSLARGIQFFGPGTRLTVL.

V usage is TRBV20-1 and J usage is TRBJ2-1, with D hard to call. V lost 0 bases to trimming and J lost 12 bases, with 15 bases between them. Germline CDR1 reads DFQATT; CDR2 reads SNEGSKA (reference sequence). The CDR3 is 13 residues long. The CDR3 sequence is CSARDLKARAQFF. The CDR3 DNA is TGCAGTGCTAGAGATCTGAAGGCTAGAGCGCAGTTCTTC.

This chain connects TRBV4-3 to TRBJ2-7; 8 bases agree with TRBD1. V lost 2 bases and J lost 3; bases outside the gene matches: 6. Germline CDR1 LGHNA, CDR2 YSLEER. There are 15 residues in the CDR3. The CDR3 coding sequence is TGCGCCAGCAGCCAATGGACAGGGCTTTACTACGAGCAGTACTTC. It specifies CASSQWTGLYYEQYF.